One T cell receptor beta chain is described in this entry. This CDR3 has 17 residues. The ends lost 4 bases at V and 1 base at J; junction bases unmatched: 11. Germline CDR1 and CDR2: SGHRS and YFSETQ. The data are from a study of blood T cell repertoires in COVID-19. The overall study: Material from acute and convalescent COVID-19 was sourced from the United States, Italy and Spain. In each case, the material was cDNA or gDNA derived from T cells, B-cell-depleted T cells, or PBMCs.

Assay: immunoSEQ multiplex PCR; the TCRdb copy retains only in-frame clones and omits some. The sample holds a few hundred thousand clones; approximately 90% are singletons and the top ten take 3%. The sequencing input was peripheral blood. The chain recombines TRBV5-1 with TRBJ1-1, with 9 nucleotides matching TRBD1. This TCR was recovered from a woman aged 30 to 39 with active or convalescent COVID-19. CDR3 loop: CASSRTGDRHANTEAFF. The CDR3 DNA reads TGCGCCAGCAGCCGGACAGGGGACCGGCACGCGAACACTGAAGCTTTCTTT.